The entry below gives a single T cell receptor (beta chain) sequence along with its context. This specimen belongs to a study of blood T cell repertoires in COVID-19. Background on the study: Some COVID-19 samples were acute and others convalescent; all came from the United States, Italy and Spain. The cDNA or gDNA used as material had been derived from T cells, B-cell-depleted T cells, or PBMCs.

Original handling: For nucleated cells, counts were estimated from reference gene primer amplification. Sequenced by immunoSEQ multiplex PCR; TCRdb stores in-frame clones only, minus some. V and J calls plus clone size are reproduced from that table; the DNA served to infer D and trimming. Of around 260,000 clones listed, roughly 85% were seen once; the top ten hold roughly 4.5%. The CDR3 is 15 amino acids. The germline CDR1 and CDR2 sequences are SGHRS and YFSETQ. Trimming removed 4 bases at V and 3 bases at J, with 17 bases between. The specimen was peripheral blood. The source of this sequence is a man between 60 and 75 years old who had recovered from COVID-19. The rearrangement links TRBV5-1 to TRBJ2-7, with a weak D call TRBD2 (6 bases). The CDR3 loop is CASSPLGTSRYEQYF. CDR3 DNA: TGCGCCAGCAGCCCCCTCGGGACTTCCCGCTACGAGCAGTACTTC.